Listed below are T cell receptor beta chains from one sample, sequenced in a study of T cell responses to AZD1222 COVID-19 vaccine. Generated by immunoSEQ multiplex PCR, the TCRdb table keeps only in-frame clones and is missing some. This sample carries 150,000 to 200,000 clones, roughly 92% of them seen once, and the ten largest clones take approximately 3.7%. The specimen comprised peripheral blood, sampled 28 days after the second AZD1222 dose. These TCRs come from an adult who received the AZD1222 COVID-19 vaccine. The CDR3 runs from the conserved cysteine through the conserved F or W. D genes are given only for firm matches. Rows give clone size only sometimes, using once, few, many, or a class for an expanded clone.

V gene	clone size	D gene	J gene	CDR3 DNA	CDR3 protein
TRBV9	NA	TRBD1	TRBJ2-7	TGTGCCAGCAGCCCCGGGACAGGGAGGACGAACGAGCAGTACTTC	CASSPGTGRTNEQYF
TRBV5-1	NA	NA	TRBJ1-2	TGCGCCAGCAGCTTGGAAGGTCAGGCAGCTAACTATGGCTACACCTTC	CASSLEGQAANYGYTF
TRBV7-9	NA	NA	TRBJ1-2	TGTGCCAGCAGCTTAGCTGGAAACTATGGCTACACCTTC	CASSLAGNYGYTF
TRBV9	NA	TRBD1	TRBJ1-4	TGTGCCAGCAGCGGTACAGGGGGTGGTGAAAAACTGTTTTTT	CASSGTGGGEKLFF
TRBV3-1/TRBV3-2	once	NA	TRBJ2-2	TGTGCCAGCAGCCAAAAAAATGCGGTCGGGGAGCTGTTTTTT	CASSQKNAVGELFF
TRBV4-1	NA	NA	TRBJ2-3	TGCGCCAGCAGCCAAGAAACCGGGTTCGCAGATACGCAGTATTTT	CASSQETGFADTQYF
TRBV4-1	once	NA	TRBJ2-7	TGCGCCAGCAGTCCGGAGTTGGGATTTTTTTCCTACGAGCAGTACTTC	CASSPELGFFSYEQYF
TRBV7-9	NA	TRBD2	TRBJ2-7	TGTGCCAGCAGTTCAGACGGGACTAGCGGGAGTCAGTCGCCCTACGAGCAGTACTTC	CASSSDGTSGSQSPYEQYF
TRBV4-1	NA	NA	TRBJ2-5	TGCGCCAGCAGCCAAGATCAGGCGGGGCAGTTCCAAGAGACCCAGTACTTC	CASSQDQAGQFQETQYF
TRBV7-3	few	NA	TRBJ1-1	TGTGCCAGCAGCTTAGTAGGGGGTAACACTGAAGCTTTCTTT	CASSLVGGNTEAFF
TRBV7-9	NA	NA	TRBJ2-1	TGTGCCAGCAGCTACATCGGGACCCAATACAATGAGCAGTTCTTC	CASSYIGTQYNEQFF
TRBV19	NA	NA	TRBJ2-2	TGTGCCAGTAGTAGGCAAACCGGGACGGACACCGGGGAGCTGTTTTTT	CASSRQTGTDTGELFF
TRBV19	NA	NA	TRBJ1-6	TGTGCCAGTAGTGCGGGGTCCAATTCACCCCTCCACTTT	CASSAGSNSPLHF
TRBV7-9	NA	TRBD1	TRBJ2-7	TGTGCCAGCACCCAAACAGGGGGCATCTACGAGCAGTACTTC	CASTQTGGIYEQYF
TRBV3-1/TRBV3-2	few	TRBD1	TRBJ2-7	TGTGCCAGCACCTATTCGACAGGGTTCGAGCAGTACTTC	CASTYSTGFEQYF
TRBV10-2	NA	TRBD1	TRBJ2-1	TGCGCCAGCAGTGTTCCGGGACAGGGGGGTGAGCAGTTCTTC	CASSVPGQGGEQFF
TRBV19	NA	NA	TRBJ2-7	TGTGCCAGTAGGGCCAACATGGCCTACGAGCAGTACTTC	CASRANMAYEQYF
TRBV5-8	NA	NA	TRBJ1-3	TGTGCCAGCAGCTTGAGGGGAATACTCTCTGGAAACACCATATATTTT	CASSLRGILSGNTIYF
TRBV28	NA	NA	TRBJ2-3	TGTGCCAGCAGTTCGTGGGGGCCAGGGCCCCCTACAGATACGCAGTATTTT	CASSSWGPGPPTDTQYF
TRBV6-2/TRBV6-3	NA	NA	TRBJ1-3	TGTGCCAGCAGTTACGGAGGGGACTACTCTGGAAACACCATATATTTT	CASSYGGDYSGNTIYF
TRBV7-2	NA	NA	TRBJ1-5	TGTGCCAGCAGCTTAAGATCCGGGGGCGTGCTTAGCAATCAGCCCCAGCATTTT	CASSLRSGGVLSNQPQHF
TRBV19	NA	NA	TRBJ1-5	TGTGCCAGTAGTCGTATTTGGGGCAGCAATCAGCCCCAGCATTTT	CASSRIWGSNQPQHF
TRBV5-1	NA	NA	TRBJ1-3	TGCGCCAGCAGCCCTGGAAGCCCTGGAAACACCATATATTTT	CASSPGSPGNTIYF
TRBV28	NA	NA	TRBJ2-1	TGTGCCAGCAGTTTAGATGGGACCGCCTCCTACAATGAGCAGTTCTTC	CASSLDGTASYNEQFF
TRBV28	NA	TRBD1	TRBJ2-2	TGTGCCAGCAGACCCACAGGGGACACCGGGGAGCTGTTTTTT	CASRPTGDTGELFF
TRBV14	once	NA	TRBJ1-1	TGTGCCAGCAGCCAAGGGGGGAGTCGGACTGAAGCTTTCTTT	CASSQGGSRTEAFF
TRBV7-2	NA	NA	TRBJ2-5	TGTGCCAGCAGCTATAGCGAACTAGTTGGACGAGAGACCCAGTACTTC	CASSYSELVGRETQYF
TRBV7-3	NA	TRBD2	TRBJ2-1	TGTGCCAGCAGCCCCGGGACTAGCGGGATCAGTGAGCAGTTCTTC	CASSPGTSGISEQFF
TRBV6-5	NA	NA	TRBJ1-6	TGTGCCAGCAGTTACTCGACACAGCGGGCGGTCTCACCCCTCCACTTT	CASSYSTQRAVSPLHF
TRBV28	NA	NA	TRBJ2-3	TGTGCCAGCAGTTCAACTACAGATACGCAGTATTTT	CASSSTTDTQYF
TRBV28	NA	NA	TRBJ1-5	TGTGCCAGCAGTAAACTTGGCGGGGAGTGGGATCAGCCCCAGCATTTT	CASSKLGGEWDQPQHF